This TCR beta chain was captured by sequencing in a study of beta chain features in type 1 diabetes. Study-level information: The number of sorted cells examined across all samples was 107,917,701.

Expressed TCRB transcripts were sequenced, since all the RNA that had been isolated was reverse transcribed. Some clones are missing from TCRdb's copy, which holds only in-frame ones; the method was immunoSEQ multiplex PCR. The repertoire holds about 340,000 clones, with around 9.3% as singletons. Points from the study as a whole: In all four CD4+ subsets, TCRB CDR3 length was significantly, moderately reduced in type 1 diabetes. The study found fewer insertions and more deletions at VDJ junctions in type 1 diabetes patients.

This CDR3 region has 17 residues. Germline V gene lookup returns CDR1 MDHEN and CDR2 SYDVKM. The ends were cut back, 6 bases at V and 8 bases at J, with 28 bases in the middle. With regard to this clone: The antigen remains unidentified.

The chain recombines TRBV28 with TRBJ1-2, with D maybe TRBD1 (5 bases). The sequenced material came from central memory CD4+ T cells from blood. This clonotype originated in a man aged 30 to 45 with type 1 diabetes. DNA of the CDR3: TGTGCCAGCAGCTCAACGGGGACTCTTCTTAGTCGACCCGGCTACACCTTC. Its protein is CASSSTGTLLSRPGYTF.